This entry is about one T cell receptor (beta chain). Its antigen is not known. A junction end diverges from the germline sequence, so it may reflect a read error. Sequenced by immunoSEQ multiplex PCR; TCRdb stores in-frame clones only, minus some. Of 2,000 or so clones in the sample, 37% are singletons; the top ten hold around 6.5%. This sample is part of a study of T cells in localized non-small cell lung cancer. Notes on the study in general: In uninvolved adjacent lung, T cell clonality reached its highest value, exceeding tumor. Without multi-region sequencing, intratumor heterogeneity could not be excluded. A median of roughly 55 of the top 100 tumor clones appeared in adjacent lung, which was paired and uninvolved.

Germline V gene data show CDR1 as KGHSH and CDR2 as LQKENI. The CDR3 is 14 amino acids. The material was lung tumor tissue, obtained before any cancer treatment. The gene calls are TRBV18 and TRBJ2-7; a possible D gene is TRBD1 (6 bases). This TCR was recovered from a female donor over 55 with stage I lung adenocarcinoma. CDR3 protein: CASSPRQGKYEQYF. The CDR3 region has the DNA TGTGCCAGCTCACCGCGGCAGGGGAAGTACGAACAGTACTTC.